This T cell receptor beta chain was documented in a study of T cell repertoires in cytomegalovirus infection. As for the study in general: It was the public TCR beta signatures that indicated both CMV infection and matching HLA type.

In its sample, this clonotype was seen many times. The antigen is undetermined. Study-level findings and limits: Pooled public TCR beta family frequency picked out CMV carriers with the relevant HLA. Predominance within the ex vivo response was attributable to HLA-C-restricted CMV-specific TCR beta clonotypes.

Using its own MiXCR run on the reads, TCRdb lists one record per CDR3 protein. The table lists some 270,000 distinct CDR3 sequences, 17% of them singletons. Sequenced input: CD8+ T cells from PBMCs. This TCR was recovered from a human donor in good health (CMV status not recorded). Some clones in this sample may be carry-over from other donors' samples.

The DNA of the CDR3 is TGTGCCAGCAGTGCCGGGCCAAAAGAGACCCAGTACTTC. Its protein product is CASSAGPKETQYF. The V call is TRBV7-3, the J call TRBJ2-5; no definite D call. V dropped 6 bases and J dropped 3 bases, with 11 bases sitting between them. Germline V CDR1 and CDR2: SGHTA, FQGTGA. This CDR3 contains 13 residues.